This T cell receptor (beta chain) was retrieved from a study of OX40 agonist ivuxolimab in advanced cancers. Study observations and caveats: At doses 0.1 to 3.0 mg/kg, CD4+ and CD8+ clones expanded.

TCRdb keeps only in-frame clones here, not all; method: immunoSEQ multiplex PCR. The table lists tens of thousands of clones, roughly 92% of them singletons. For this clone: The antigen is undetermined.

Germline V gives CDR1 MGHRA, CDR2 YSYEKL. The length of the CDR3 is 16 residues. Trimming left V 0 bases short and J 0 bases short, with 9 bases between. Sequencing was performed on CD4+ or CD8+ T cells sorted from blood, taken in a trial of the OX40 agonist ivuxolimab. The TCR sequence derives from an adult with an advanced solid tumor such as melanoma, head and neck, liver or kidney cancer. V usage is TRBV4-1 and J usage is TRBJ1-3; no definite D call. The CDR3, as DNA: TGCGCCAGCAGCCAAGAATCGGTGAGCTCTGGAAACACCATATATTTT. This encodes CASSQESVSSGNTIYF.